The rows below give T cell receptor beta chains drawn from one sample of a study of blood T cell repertoires in COVID-19. Produced via immunoSEQ multiplex PCR; TCRdb's table is partial and in-frame only. The sample lists under 250,000 clones, 92% occurring once. The sequenced sample consisted of peripheral blood. Receptors originate from a man between 25 and 39 years old with COVID-19, enrolled during active disease. Each CDR3 is given with its conserved first and last residue. The D gene is left open where the match is weak. Clone size is shown for a subset of rows, as once, few, many or a class of expanded clone.

abundance: once; j_gene: TRBJ1-1; v_gene: TRBV27; d_gene: .; CDR3aa: CASSTGAREAFF; CDR3nt: TGTGCCAGCAGCACGGGTGCCCGTGAGGCTTTCTTT
abundance: once; j_gene: TRBJ1-6; v_gene: TRBV5-6; d_gene: TRBD1; CDR3aa: CASSSHMSGTGWRRSPLHF; CDR3nt: TGTGCCAGCAGCTCCCACATGAGTGGGACAGGGTGGCGGAGGTCACCCCTCCACTTT
abundance: .; j_gene: TRBJ2-3; v_gene: TRBV4-1; d_gene: .; CDR3aa: CASKDLYTDTQYF; CDR3nt: TGCGCCAGCAAGGACTTATACACAGATACGCAGTATTTT
abundance: .; j_gene: TRBJ1-1; v_gene: TRBV19; d_gene: TRBD1; CDR3aa: CASSAGTVGVNTEAFF; CDR3nt: TGTGCCAGTAGTGCCGGGACAGTCGGGGTGAACACTGAAGCTTTCTTT
abundance: .; j_gene: TRBJ2-2; v_gene: TRBV11-3; d_gene: .; CDR3aa: CASSFQMGPDTGELFF; CDR3nt: TGTGCCAGCAGCTTTCAAATGGGGCCGGACACCGGGGAGCTGTTTTTT
abundance: .; j_gene: TRBJ2-1; v_gene: TRBV11-2; d_gene: TRBD2; CDR3aa: CASSLVRTSGGGYNEQFF; CDR3nt: TGTGCCAGCAGCTTAGTTAGGACTAGCGGGGGGGGTTACAATGAGCAGTTCTTC
abundance: .; j_gene: TRBJ2-2; v_gene: TRBV18; d_gene: TRBD2; CDR3aa: CASSQRDLAANTGELFF; CDR3nt: TGTGCCAGCTCACAAAGAGACCTAGCGGCAAACACCGGGGAGCTGTTTTTT
abundance: .; j_gene: TRBJ2-3; v_gene: TRBV29-1; d_gene: TRBD2; CDR3aa: CSVERRASGGGDTQYF; CDR3nt: TGCAGCGTTGAAAGGCGGGCTAGCGGGGGGGGAGATACGCAGTATTTT
abundance: .; j_gene: TRBJ1-2; v_gene: TRBV5-1; d_gene: .; CDR3aa: CASSLVLDRRGYGYTF; CDR3nt: TGCGCCAGCAGCTTGGTACTGGACAGACGAGGCTATGGCTACACCTTC
abundance: .; j_gene: TRBJ2-5; v_gene: TRBV5-1; d_gene: .; CDR3aa: CASSAGQPQETQYF; CDR3nt: TGCGCCAGCAGCGCCGGACAGCCCCAAGAGACCCAGTACTTC
abundance: few; j_gene: TRBJ2-7; v_gene: TRBV27; d_gene: TRBD1; CDR3aa: CASRRDRGAYEQYF; CDR3nt: TGTGCCAGCAGGAGGGACAGGGGAGCCTACGAGCAGTACTTC
abundance: few; j_gene: TRBJ2-2; v_gene: TRBV6-5; d_gene: TRBD1; CDR3aa: CAATPGGRDGELFF; CDR3nt: TGTGCCGCTACCCCAGGGGGAAGAGACGGGGAGCTGTTTTTT
abundance: .; j_gene: TRBJ2-2; v_gene: TRBV19; d_gene: .; CDR3aa: CASRHTGELFF; CDR3nt: TGTGCCAGTAGACATACCGGGGAGCTGTTTTTT
abundance: .; j_gene: TRBJ1-5; v_gene: TRBV4-1; d_gene: TRBD1; CDR3aa: CASSQDDRGRINQPQHF; CDR3nt: TGCGCCAGCAGCCAAGATGACAGGGGCCGTATCAATCAGCCCCAGCATTTT
abundance: .; j_gene: TRBJ1-3; v_gene: TRBV18; d_gene: .; CDR3aa: CASSQGADSGNTIYF; CDR3nt: TGTGCCAGCTCCCAAGGGGCCGACTCTGGAAACACCATATATTTT
abundance: .; j_gene: TRBJ2-7; v_gene: TRBV7-9; d_gene: .; CDR3aa: CASSFIDRYEQYF; CDR3nt: TGTGCCAGCAGCTTCATCGACAGGTACGAGCAGTACTTC
abundance: once; j_gene: TRBJ2-5; v_gene: TRBV3-1/TRBV3-2; d_gene: TRBD1; CDR3aa: CASSQGRGTGGAKTQYF; CDR3nt: TGTGCCAGCAGCCAAGGGAGGGGGACAGGGGGCGCGAAGACCCAGTACTTC
abundance: .; j_gene: TRBJ1-4; v_gene: TRBV7-9; d_gene: TRBD1; CDR3aa: CASSLGGQVREKLFF; CDR3nt: TGTGCCAGCAGCTTAGGAGGACAGGTCCGAGAAAAACTGTTTTTT
abundance: .; j_gene: TRBJ1-2; v_gene: TRBV27; d_gene: .; CDR3aa: CASSLLAGPGGYTF; CDR3nt: TGTGCCAGCAGTTTATTAGCGGGCCCAGGAGGCTACACCTTC
abundance: .; j_gene: TRBJ1-2; v_gene: TRBV6-5; d_gene: .; CDR3aa: CASRRQQGLGGYTF; CDR3nt: TGTGCCAGCAGGCGACAGCAGGGGTTAGGTGGCTACACCTTC
abundance: .; j_gene: TRBJ1-6; v_gene: TRBV5-1; d_gene: .; CDR3aa: CASSPGQYNSPLHF; CDR3nt: TGCGCCAGCAGCCCTGGACAGTATAATTCACCCCTCCACTTT
abundance: .; j_gene: TRBJ1-2; v_gene: TRBV3-1/TRBV3-2; d_gene: TRBD1; CDR3aa: CASSPPWDSYGYTF; CDR3nt: TGTGCCAGCAGCCCCCCTTGGGACAGCTATGGCTACACCTTC